The 27 T cell receptor beta chains below all came from one sample that was sequenced in a study of blood T cell repertoires in COVID-19. TCRdb keeps only in-frame clones here, not all; method: immunoSEQ multiplex PCR. The table has 150,000 to 200,000 clones, roughly 89% seen once; the top ten hold approximately 0.64%. Input material: peripheral blood. Receptors were obtained from a man aged 45 to 65 with acute or convalescent COVID-19.

This rearrangement joins TRBV18 to TRBJ2-5, with D possibly being TRBD2 (5 bases). V lost 3 bases to trimming and J lost 5 bases, with 10 bases between them. The CDR3 is 13 amino acids. CDR1 is KGHSH and CDR2 is LQKENI in the germline V gene. For the CDR3, the DNA is TGTGCCAGCTCACCCAACACGGGGGAGACCCAGTACTTC. Protein: CASSPNTGETQYF.

Here the CDR3 reads CASSLTGTSGRAWEETQYF. The CDR3 coding sequence is TGTGCCAGCAGCTTGACCGGGACTAGCGGGAGGGCCTGGGAAGAGACCCAGTACTTC. This sequence joins TRBV5-6 and TRBJ2-5, with 16 bases aligning to TRBD2. CDR1 is SGHDT and CDR2 is YYEEEE in the germline V gene. CDR3 length equals 19 residues. V lost 1 base to trimming and J lost 3 bases; unmatched junction nucleotides: 9.

The chain combines TRBV19 with TRBJ1-1; a weak D match, TRBD1 (6 bases). The CDR3 extends over 14 amino acids. V shed 8 bases and J shed 0 bases, with 13 bases lying between them. Germline-derived CDR1 and CDR2 are LNHDA and SQIVND (reference sequence). For the CDR3, the DNA is TGTGCCAGTTCCCACAGGGAAATGAACACTGAAGCTTTCTTT. This codes for CASSHREMNTEAFF.

The CDR3 loop reads CASSGDSFYGYTF. Here the CDR3 DNA reads TGTGCCAGCAGCGGTGACAGTTTCTATGGCTACACCTTC. The V and J genes are TRBV9 and TRBJ1-2; D is possibly TRBD1 (5 bases). The CDR3 totals 13 residues. The germline V gene has CDR1 SGDLS and CDR2 YYNGEE. Trimming left V 3 bases short and J 4 bases short, with 10 bases between.

J is TRBJ1-1 and V is TRBV5-1; TRBD1 aligns across 7 bases. Germline assignment: CDR1 SGHRS and CDR2 YFSETQ. The CDR3 runs to 14 residues. V shed 4 bases and J 2 bases; nucleotides not matched to a gene: 5. The CDR3 protein is CASSEGAVNTEAFF. The CDR3 DNA is TGCGCCAGCAGCGAGGGGGCAGTAAACACTGAAGCTTTCTTT.

This clone was seen once. J is TRBJ2-7 and V is TRBV5-1; D may be TRBD2 (5 bases). The germline V gene has CDR1 SGHRS and CDR2 YFSETQ. V gave up 0 bases and J gave up 2 bases, with 12 bases separating them. The CDR3 runs 15 residues. The CDR3 here is CASSLEGLAPYEQYF. In nucleotides, the CDR3 is TGCGCCAGCAGCTTGGAGGGTCTAGCCCCCTACGAGCAGTACTTC.

The chain carries TRBV28 and TRBJ2-1; the match to TRBD2 covers 7 bases. The junction had 7 bases not matched to a gene; V was cut back by 2 bases and J by 6 bases. There are 15 residues in the CDR3. The germline V gene has CDR1 MDHEN and CDR2 SYDVKM. The CDR3 nucleotides read TGTGCCAGCAGTTTAGGGGGAGGGTTACGCAATGAGCAGTTCTTC. This sequence encodes CASSLGGGLRNEQFF.

On this clone: At the DNA level, this CDR3 is encoded by other sequences in the same sample as well. This chain uses TRBV7-2 with TRBJ2-1; TRBD2 agrees at 12 bases. Germline CDR1 is SGHTA and CDR2 is FQGNSA. V lost 5 bases and J lost 3; bases outside the gene matches: 2. The CDR3 has 15 amino acids. CDR3 nucleotide sequence: TGTGCCAGCAGCCTGGGACTAGCGGGCTACAATGAGCAGTTCTTC. Translation gives CASSLGLAGYNEQFF.

J is TRBJ1-6 and V is TRBV7-8, with unresolved D. Germline CDR1 and CDR2: SGHVS and FQNEAQ. The length of the CDR3 is 17 residues. Trimming stripped 5 bases from V and 0 bases from J, with 14 bases between. For the CDR3, the DNA is TGTGCCAGCAGCCCTGGACTCCAGAGCTCCTATAATTCACCCCTCCACTTT. Residues: CASSPGLQSSYNSPLHF. Looking up the rest from reference TRBV7-8 and TRBJ1-6 gives the full variable domain: GAGVSQSPRYKVAKRGQDVALRCDPISGHVSLFWYQQALGQGPEFLTYFQNEAQLDKSGLPSDRFFAERPEGSVSTLKIQRTQQEDSAVYLCASSPGLQSSYNSPLHFGNGTRLTVT.

This clone was detected only a few times. This chain joins TRBV5-1 and TRBJ2-7, with 10 bases matching TRBD1. V was clipped by 0 bases and J by 3 bases; unmatched bases: 6. Germline loops: CDR1 SGHRS, CDR2 YFSETQ. This CDR3 comprises 16 residues. The CDR3 reads CASSLAPGQGRYEQYV. The CDR3 DNA follows: TGCGCCAGCAGCTTGGCTCCGGGACAGGGGCGCTACGAGCAGTACGTC.

The chain carries TRBV6-5 and TRBJ2-1; 11 bases line up with TRBD1. The length of the CDR3 is 15 residues. Per the germline V gene, CDR1 is MNHEY and CDR2 is SVGAGI. V dropped 0 bases and J dropped 6; count of bases not matched to a gene: 1. CDR3 nucleotides: TGTGCCAGCAGTTACTCGGGACAGGGGGGCAATGAGCAGTTCTTC. It specifies CASSYSGQGGNEQFF.

The chain uses TRBV5-1 and TRBJ1-6, with TRBD1 matching 7 bases. CDR1 is SGHRS, CDR2 YFSETQ, per germline. The V gene end was trimmed by 1 base and the J gene end by 7 bases; junction bases not matched to a gene: 5. The CDR3 contains 15 residues. The CDR3 here is CASSLNTGVNSPLHF. The CDR3 nucleotides read TGCGCCAGCAGCTTGAATACAGGGGTAAATTCACCCCTCCACTTT.

J is TRBJ2-2 and V is TRBV5-1; D ambiguous. The CDR3 is made up of 16 amino acids. From germline, CDR1 is SGHRS and CDR2 YFSETQ. V was shortened by 0 bases and J by 0 bases, with 9 bases between the two germline ends. CDR3 DNA sequence: TGCGCCAGCAGCTTGGGGGCGTCAGCGAACACCGGGGAGCTGTTTTTT. Translated: CASSLGASANTGELFF.

This chain joins TRBV6-2 or TRBV6-3 and TRBJ2-1; 7 nucleotides align to TRBD1. CDR3 size: 14 residues. J gave up 6 bases and V 5 bases, and 7 bases lay outside the gene matches. Germline CDR1 is MNHEY and CDR2 is SVGEGT. The CDR3 bases are TGTGCCAGCAGTCTCAGGGGACAGCCCAATGAGCAGTTCTTC. It yields the protein CASSLRGQPNEQFF.

This chain connects TRBV6-5 to TRBJ1-1, with D possibly being TRBD1 (5 bases). The CDR3 spans 14 residues. The germline gives CDR1 MNHEY, CDR2 SVGAGI. Trimming cost V 8 bases and J 1 base, with 14 bases left between them. The CDR3 DNA reads TGTGCCAGCTGGGGGGAGGGCGGGAACACTGAAGCTTTCTTT. Its protein is CASWGEGGNTEAFF.

CDR3 DNA sequence: TGCGCCAGCAGCCCGCGTGGGACAGGGGGTCTAGATACGCAGTATTTT. It is translated as CASSPRGTGGLDTQYF. This chain connects TRBV5-1 to TRBJ2-3; TRBD1 aligns across 11 bases. The CDR3 runs to 16 residues. V gave up 4 bases and J gave up 5 bases; unmatched junction bases: 9. The germline V gene encodes CDR1 SGHRS and CDR2 YFSETQ.

The chain recombines TRBV10-2 with TRBJ1-2; D may be TRBD1 (5 bases). Germline assignment: CDR1 WSHSY and CDR2 SAAADI. Trimming pared 7 bases from V and 5 bases from J, leaving 23 bases between. The CDR3 covers 16 residues. DNA for the CDR3: TGCGCCAGCACCACAAAAGGAGACAGTCCGGCATATGGCTACACCTTC. Protein: CASTTKGDSPAYGYTF.

The rearrangement links TRBV27 to TRBJ2-5, with 12 bases lining up with TRBD1. V gave up 4 bases and J gave up 4 bases; unmatched junction bases: 19. Germline V gives CDR1 MNHEY, CDR2 SMNVEV (reference sequence). The CDR3 length is 20 residues. The CDR3 DNA is TGTGCCAGCAGTTCAGTGTTAAATACCCGGGACAGGGGGCTTGGAGAGACCCAGTACTTC. Residues: CASSSVLNTRDRGLGETQYF.

Details on this clone: The same CDR3 arises from other DNA sequences in this sample as well. The gene calls are TRBV3-1 (or the pseudogene TRBV3-2) and TRBJ1-2, with 8 bases identical to TRBD1. V shed 4 bases and J 5 bases; nucleotides not matched to a gene: 6. Germline lookup yields CDR1 LGHDT and CDR2 YNNKEL (reference sequence). The CDR3 has 14 residues. The CDR3 protein is CASSPPGQGYGYTF. The DNA of the CDR3 is TGTGCCAGCAGCCCCCCAGGACAGGGTTATGGCTACACCTTC.

V usage is TRBV2 and J usage is TRBJ2-1; 10 bases are shared with TRBD2. CDR3 length equals 15 residues. The junction had 9 bases not matched to a gene; V was cut back by 6 bases and J by 7 bases. In germline, CDR1 is SNHLY, CDR2 FYNNEI. CDR3 coding DNA: TGTGCCAGCAGCCCGGCTAGCGGGAGAAGGAATGAGCAGTTCTTC. Encoded protein: CASSPASGRRNEQFF. The full variable domain, with the rest looked up from reference TRBV2 and TRBJ2-1, is EPEVTQTPSHQVTQMGQEVILRCVPISNHLYFYWYRQILGQKVEFLVSFYNNEISEKSEIFDDQFSVERPDGSNFTLKIRSTKLEDSAMYFCASSPASGRRNEQFFGPGTRLTVL.

This clone was counted a single time. The V gene is TRBV19, the J gene TRBJ1-2; D might be TRBD1 (6 bases). Trimming took off 0 bases at V and 3 bases at J, with 11 bases between the two ends. The CDR3 spans 15 residues. CDR1 and CDR2 (germline): LNHDA, SQIVND (reference sequence). The CDR3: CASSIDRDTYYGYTF. For the CDR3, the DNA is TGTGCCAGTAGTATAGATCGGGACACCTACTATGGCTACACCTTC.

The V call is TRBV29-1, the J call TRBJ1-1; tentatively, D is TRBD1 (6 bases). The CDR3 totals 15 residues. Trimming took 5 bases from V and 1 from J, leaving 17 bases between them. The germline V gene encodes CDR1 SQVTM and CDR2 ANQGSEA. In DNA, the CDR3 is TGCAGCGTTTGGGGGCAGGACTCATGGAACACTGAAGCTTTCTTT. Its translation: CSVWGQDSWNTEAFF.

The V call is TRBV11-2, the J call TRBJ1-6, with 10 bases fitting TRBD1. Trimming took 8 bases from V and 9 from J; bases not matched to a gene: 1. Germline CDR1 SGHAT, CDR2 FQNNGV. The CDR3 has 12 residues. This CDR3 reads CASGTGVSPLHF. The CDR3 coding sequence is TGTGCCAGCGGGACAGGGGTTTCACCCCTCCACTTT.

CDR3 loop: CASRQRDSENTEAFF. CDR3 bases: TGTGCCAGCAGGCAACGGGACAGCGAGAACACTGAAGCTTTCTTT. The chain carries TRBV6-5 and TRBJ1-1; 7 bases match TRBD1. This CDR3 contains 15 residues. Germline V gives CDR1 MNHEY, CDR2 SVGAGI. Germline trimming cut 6 bases from V and 1 base from J; bases unmatched to any gene: 8.

CDR3 region: CASSPRQGGTKNIQYF. The CDR3 DNA reads TGTGCCAGCAGCCCACGACAGGGTGGGACAAAAAACATTCAGTACTTC. The chain links TRBV3-1 (or the pseudogene TRBV3-2) to TRBJ2-4, with 7 bases identical to TRBD1. The length of the CDR3 is 16 residues. Germline values: CDR1 LGHDT, CDR2 YNNKEL (reference sequence). V shed 4 bases, J shed 4 bases, and the junction held 10 bases outside the gene matches.

V and J are TRBV29-1 and TRBJ2-4; no clear D. CDR3 length equals 13 residues. CDR1 and CDR2 (germline): SQVTM, ANQGSEA. Trimming pared 4 bases from V and 7 bases from J, leaving 14 bases between. This chain's CDR3 is CSVVVSEPNIQYF. CDR3 coding DNA: TGCAGCGTTGTCGTATCAGAACCGAACATTCAGTACTTC.

The chain is built from TRBV10-2 and TRBJ2-3, with 11 bases matching TRBD2. Germline CDR1 WSHSY, CDR2 SAAADI. The CDR3 is made up of 17 amino acids. The ends lost 3 bases at V and 6 bases at J; junction bases unmatched: 11. Here the CDR3 DNA reads TGCGCCAGCAGTGACATCGGCTTAGCGGGAGGGCCGGATACGCAGTATTTT. It translates to CASSDIGLAGGPDTQYF.